This TCR beta chain is drawn from a study of T cell therapy after organ transplantation. General study points: Nonresponders had marked pretherapy clonal expansions and little post-therapy change.

To note about this clone: No antigen is known for it.

Assay: immunoSEQ multiplex PCR; the TCRdb copy retains only in-frame clones and omits some. The profile shows 50,000 or so clones, over 90% of them singletons. Germline CDR1 is SGHDN and CDR2 is FVKESK. The CDR3 is 13 residues long. V gave up 3 bases and J gave up 0 bases, with 4 bases separating them. The gene calls are TRBV14 and TRBJ2-3, with D hard to call. Specimen: CD8+ T cells from blood, collected before autologous CMV-specific T cell therapy. The source of this sequence is a human patient who had received a solid organ transplant and had CMV disease. Here the CDR3 DNA reads TGTGCCAGCAGCCATCAGAGCACAGATACGCAGTATTTT. Its protein product is CASSHQSTDTQYF.